This record looks at one T cell receptor beta chain sequence and its context. What it recognizes is unknown. CDR1 SEHNR and CDR2 FQNEAQ come from the germline V gene (reference sequence). This CDR3 comprises 15 residues. Losses at the gene ends were 8 bases for V and 2 bases for J; bases not matched to a gene: 12. The data belong to a study of PD-1 blockade in classical Hodgkin lymphoma. Study-level points and caveats: By C4D1, diversity of CD4+ TCRs had risen significantly, whereas that of CD8+ TCRs had not.

Using immunoSEQ multiplex PCR, the repertoire was profiled, and TCRdb retains in-frame clones only, with some absent. The data hold 25,000 to 35,000 clones, with over 60% observed a single time. This sample's time point: cycle 4 day 1 (C4D1), after 6 weeks of nivolumab. Every patient experienced relapse after autologous stem cell transplantation, and brentuximab vedotin exposure varied. Best responses fell into complete response, partial response or progressive disease. Source: peripheral blood mononuclear cells (PBMCs), taken before the fourth cycle of nivolumab. The receptor comes from a human donor with classical Hodgkin lymphoma. The rearrangement links TRBV7-9 to TRBJ2-7, with 7 bases aligning to TRBD1. CDR3 loop: CASGTHRGPPYEQYF. As DNA, the CDR3 is TGTGCCAGCGGAACCCACAGGGGTCCCCCCTACGAGCAGTACTTC.